Presented here are 18 T cell receptor beta chains from one specimen sequenced in a study of cytomegalovirus exposure and HLA in healthy donors. PCR employed 60 Vbeta and 13 Jbeta primers. The method was immunoSEQ multiplex PCR; TCRdb's version includes in-frame clones alone and lacks a portion of them. The table has some 150,000 clones, less than 85% seen once. The sample taken for sequencing was PBMCs. These receptors were taken from a man between 60 and 70 years old in good health and CMV-seronegative.

The chain has TRBV12-5 and TRBJ2-1; D possibly corresponds to TRBD2 (6 bases). The length of the CDR3 is 14 residues. V lost 6 bases, J lost 2 bases, and 11 bases lay in between. Germline lookup yields CDR1 LGHNT and CDR2 FRNRAP. DNA of the CDR3: TGTGCTAGTGGGTCTAGCGAGGCCTACAATGAGCAGTTCTTC. Protein sequence: CASGSSEAYNEQFF.

The chain uses TRBV5-1 and TRBJ2-3; D unclear. The V and J ends lost 9 bases and 0 bases respectively, with 11 bases between them. The germline CDR1 and CDR2 sequences are SGHRS and YFSETQ. The CDR3 consists of 13 residues. This CDR3 is CATSPSSTDTQYF. CDR3 DNA sequence: TGCGCCACCTCTCCCTCTAGCACAGATACGCAGTATTTT.

The rearrangement links TRBV30 to TRBJ2-5, with D hard to call. In germline, CDR1 is GTSNPN, CDR2 SVGIG (reference sequence). V was pared by 2 bases and J by 1 base, with 8 bases between. The CDR3 covers 13 residues. CDR3 residues: CAWSTWFQETQYF. Here the CDR3 DNA reads TGTGCCTGGAGTACATGGTTCCAAGAGACCCAGTACTTC. Looking up the rest from reference TRBV30 and TRBJ2-5 gives the full variable domain: SQTIHQWPATLVQPVGSPLSLECTVEGTSNPNLYWYRQAAGRGLQLLFYSVGIGQISSEVPQNLSASRPQDRQFILSSKKLLLSDSGFYLCAWSTWFQETQYFGPGTRLLVL.

The chain employs TRBV27 and TRBJ2-1; tentatively, D is TRBD2 (7 bases). Germline V CDR1 and CDR2: MNHEY, SMNVEV (reference sequence). V lost 6 bases, J lost 7 bases, and 16 bases lay in between. This CDR3 contains 14 residues. CDR3 nucleotides: TGTGCCAGCAGGTCGGGGGGCTGGGGTAATGAGCAGTTCTTC. Amino acid sequence: CASRSGGWGNEQFF.

This clone has only a few counts. CDR3 in amino acids: CATSRARYEQYF. CDR3 nucleotides: TGTGCCACCAGCAGGGCTAGGTACGAGCAGTACTTC. This chain connects TRBV15 to TRBJ2-7, with unresolved D. The CDR3 extends over 12 amino acids. CDR1 and CDR2 (germline): LNHNV, YYDKDF (reference sequence). Between the trimmed V and J ends, which lost 3 bases and 4 bases, there was a span of 7 bases.

The table lists this clone with a few counts. The chain uses TRBV15 and TRBJ2-7, with TRBD1 identical over 12 bases. The CDR3 totals 21 residues. Germline V gene sequence: CDR1 LNHNV, CDR2 YYDKDF (reference sequence). The J segment lost 2 bases and the V segment lost 6 bases, leaving 23 bases of the junction unmatched. The CDR3 DNA reads TGTGCCACCAGTCCGGGAACGGGACAGGGGGCTGGGGGAGGGTCCACCTACGAGCAGTACTTC. It is translated as CATSPGTGQGAGGGSTYEQYF. Filled out from reference TRBV15 and TRBJ2-7, the complete variable domain reads DAMVIQNPRYQVTQFGKPVTLSCSQTLNHNVMYWYQQKSSQAPKLLFHYYDKDFNNEADTPDNFQSRRPNTSFCFLDIRSPGLGDTAMYLCATSPGTGQGAGGGSTYEQYFGPGTRLTVT.

This clone was seen only once. The chain uses TRBV2 and TRBJ2-5; 8 nucleotides match TRBD1. The V gene's germline CDR1 is SNHLY and CDR2 FYNNEI. The V segment lost 4 bases and the J segment 2 bases; nucleotides outside the gene matches: 9. The CDR3 length is 16 residues. The CDR3 nucleotides read TGTGCCAGCAGTGGCCGACAGGGGCCAGTTCAAGAGACCCAGTACTTC. It specifies CASSGRQGPVQETQYF.

The J gene is TRBJ2-1, the V gene TRBV28, with 9 bases identical to TRBD1. The CDR3 spans 15 residues. Germline V gives CDR1 MDHEN, CDR2 SYDVKM. V lost 5 bases, J lost 4 bases, and 6 bases stayed unmatched. DNA for the CDR3: TGTGCCAGCAGTCCCCGGGACAGGGAGTACAATGAGCAGTTCTTC. Amino acid sequence: CASSPRDREYNEQFF.

Comments on this clone: In the same sample, other DNA sequences code for this CDR3. V is TRBV6-1 and J is TRBJ1-5; no reliable D call. CDR1 is MNHNS, CDR2 SASEGT, per germline. The CDR3 is 15 amino acids. V lost 6 bases and J lost 0, with 12 bases in between. The CDR3 spells CASRGGRSSNQPQHF. As DNA, the CDR3 is TGTGCCAGCAGAGGAGGCAGGTCTAGCAATCAGCCCCAGCATTTT.

Points on this clone: The CDR3 does not close with the conserved phenylalanine or tryptophan, likely indicating a read error. The limits of the CDR3 on the DNA are not certain, so only TCRdb's listed CDR3 is given. The chain has TRBV20-1 and TRBJ1-2; the table's D call, TRBD1, has no DNA check behind it. Termini included, the CDR3 measures 10 amino acids. Germline values: CDR1 DFQATT, CDR2 SNEGSKA (reference sequence). The CDR3 reads CSARDNTETL.

This clone appeared once. The chain is built from TRBV4-1 and TRBJ2-1, with unresolved D. CDR3 length: 14 amino acids. The germline V and J ends were trimmed by 8 bases and 0 bases, with 11 bases remaining between them. Germline CDR1 and CDR2: MGHRA and YSYEKL. CDR3 amino acids: CASGTPSSYNEQFF. The CDR3, as DNA: TGCGCCAGCGGTACCCCGAGCTCCTACAATGAGCAGTTCTTC.

This clone has just one count. V is TRBV9 and J is TRBJ1-1, with 8 bases fitting TRBD1. J was trimmed by 10 bases and V by 3 bases; bases with no gene match: 8. CDR3 length: 13 amino acids. Germline CDR1 and CDR2: SGDLS and YYNGEE. The CDR3 DNA reads as TGTGCCAGCAGCGGTACGGACAGGGATCGAGCTTTCTTT. It is translated as CASSGTDRDRAFF.

V gene TRBV10-3 combines with J gene TRBJ1-1; 11 bases map to TRBD1. Trimming removed 7 bases from V and 8 bases from J; junction bases left unmatched: 9. The CDR3 loop spans 14 amino acids. CDR1 and CDR2 (germline): ENHRY, SYGVKD. The CDR3 DNA sequence: TGTGCCATCACCCTGGACAGGGGGCGTTCCGAAGCTTTCTTT. It yields the protein CAITLDRGRSEAFF.

The chain combines TRBV10-2 with TRBJ2-5; 8 bases match TRBD1. Germline V gene lookup returns CDR1 WSHSY and CDR2 SAAADI. V lost 4 bases and J lost 3; bases outside the gene matches: 1. This CDR3 contains 13 residues. The CDR3 DNA follows: TGCGCCAGCAGTGGACAGGGGAAAGAGACCCAGTACTTC. It translates to CASSGQGKETQYF.

The chain has TRBV4-2 and TRBJ2-3, with 12 bases lining up with TRBD2. V dropped 4 bases and J dropped 5; count of bases not matched to a gene: 13. Germline assignment: CDR1 LGHNA and CDR2 YNFKEQ. This CDR3 comprises 18 residues. The CDR3 nucleotides are TGTGCCAGCAGCCCCCACGCTTCTAGCGGGGGGGCAGGAGATACGCAGTATTTT. It codes for CASSPHASSGGAGDTQYF.

The gene calls are TRBV6-1 and TRBJ2-1; TRBD2 aligns across 7 bases. This CDR3 contains 17 residues. V shed 1 base and J 1 base; nucleotides not matched to a gene: 7. In germline, CDR1 is MNHNS, CDR2 SASEGT. This CDR3 reads CASSEDPLAESYNEQFF. CDR3 sequence (DNA): TGTGCCAGCAGTGAAGACCCGCTAGCGGAATCCTACAATGAGCAGTTCTTC.

The chain joins TRBV18 to TRBJ2-7; TRBD1 matches at 9 bases. CDR3 length: 17 amino acids. Germline CDR1 reads KGHSH; CDR2 reads LQKENI. V lost 3 bases and J lost 0; bases outside the gene matches: 9. CDR3 sequence (DNA): TGTGCCAGCTCACCTCAAGAAGGACAGGGGATCTCCTACGAGCAGTACTTC. It encodes CASSPQEGQGISYEQYF. The variable domain in full, completed from reference TRBV18 and TRBJ2-7, reads NAGVMQNPRHLVRRRGQEARLRCSPMKGHSHVYWYRQLPEEGLKFMVYLQKENIIDESGMPKERFSAEFPKEGPSILRIQQVVRGDSAAYFCASSPQEGQGISYEQYFGPGTRLTVT.

The chain employs TRBV5-1 and TRBJ2-5, with TRBD1 matching 7 bases. V was pared by 1 base and J by 4 bases, with 16 bases of the junction left unmatched. Germline CDR1 and CDR2: SGHRS and YFSETQ. The CDR3 is 18 amino acids. The CDR3 DNA follows: TGCGCCAGCAGCTTGAACGCTCGGGACAGAGGGAGAGTAGAGACCCAGTACTTC. This sequence encodes CASSLNARDRGRVETQYF.